The entry that follows covers one T cell receptor (beta chain) sequence. The data originate from a study of blood T cell repertoires in COVID-19. About the study: In each case, the material was cDNA or gDNA derived from T cells, B-cell-depleted T cells, or PBMCs.

Germline V lookup: CDR1 SGHRS, CDR2 YFSETQ. V lost 3 bases and J 1 base, leaving 13 bases between the germline ends. The CDR3 length is 15 residues. Assay used: immunoSEQ multiplex PCR; TCRdb lists only in-frame clones, some missing. The data show roughly 160,000 clones, with 87% seen just once and roughly 3.9% held by the top ten. Sequences were obtained from peripheral blood. This TCR was sampled from an older woman who had recovered from COVID-19. V gene TRBV5-1 combines with J gene TRBJ2-5; D may be TRBD2 (5 bases). The CDR3 DNA sequence: TGCGCCAGCAGCTCCCTGAGGACTCTCCAAGAGACCCAGTACTTC. Translated: CASSSLRTLQETQYF. Based on the CDR3 plus reference TRBV5-1 and TRBJ2-5, the full variable domain is KAGVTQTPRYLIKTRGQQVTLSCSPISGHRSVSWYQQTPGQGLQFLFEYFSETQRNKGNFPGRFSGRQFSNSRSEMNVSTLELGDSALYLCASSSLRTLQETQYFGPGTRLLVL.